This TCR beta chain emerged from a study of STAT3 mutations in large granular lymphocyte leukemia. Across the study: Roughly half of the longitudinally sequenced T-LGLL patients carried detectable canonical activating STAT3 mutations.

The CDR3 consists of 15 residues. The trim removed 1 base at V and 6 bases at J, leaving 8 bases unmatched. Looked up from germline, CDR1 is LNHDA and CDR2 is SQIVND (reference sequence). Worth noting for this clone: Antigen unknown.

Clones were sequenced by immunoSEQ multiplex PCR, and TCRdb holds only the in-frame ones, with some missing. Of 30,000 to 40,000 clones listed, around 88% are singletons. Findings and limits, study-wide: Every T-LGLL patient had at least one immunodominant TCRbeta clonotype. Sampling intervals varied between patients and samples.

The sample comprised peripheral blood mononuclear cells. The chain links TRBV19 to TRBJ2-5; TRBD2 agrees at 7 bases. This sequence was found in a man between 60 and 75 years old with T-cell large granular lymphocyte leukemia. Some clones in this sample may be carry-over from other donors' samples. The CDR3 region has the DNA TGTGCCAGTAGTATAGTGGGACGCGGGGGTAAGACCCAGTACTTC. Translating gives CASSIVGRGGKTQYF.